This T cell receptor beta chain is drawn from a study of T cell repertoires in cytomegalovirus infection. Study-level findings and limits: CMV carriers having the relevant HLA were flagged by cumulative public TCR beta family frequency. CMV-specific HLA-C-restricted TCR beta clonotypes dominated the ex vivo response.

Concerning this clonotype: Its antigen remains unidentified.

TCRdb reanalysed the reads using MiXCR and keeps one entry per CDR3 protein. The top ten clones hold around 15% of a sample with approximately 1,000,000 distinct CDR3 sequences, 30% to 40% of them seen once. The J segment lost 2 bases and the V segment lost 5 bases, leaving 9 bases of the junction unmatched. Germline assignment: CDR1 MNHNS and CDR2 SASEGT. This CDR3 comprises 18 residues. This receptor was obtained from a human donor in good health (CMV status not recorded). Some clones in this sample may be carry-over from other donors' samples. The sequences come from cultured CD8+ T cells from PBMCs, collected from culture after CMV antigen stimulation. The rearrangement links TRBV6-1 to TRBJ2-3, with 14 positions matching TRBD2. CDR3 nucleotide sequence: TGTGCCAGCAGTTACAGGGGACTAGCGGGGGCAAACACAGATACGCAGTATTTT. It encodes CASSYRGLAGANTDTQYF.